This T cell receptor (beta chain) is drawn from a study of blood T cell repertoires in COVID-19. Here immunoSEQ multiplex PCR was the method, and the copy in TCRdb shows in-frame clones only, minus some. The data show hundreds of thousands of clones, 80% to 90% seen once. CDR3 length equals 15 residues. J lost 10 bases, V lost 4 bases, and 11 bases had no gene match. Germline V gene sequence: CDR1 SGDLS, CDR2 YYNGEE. Sequencing was performed on PBMCs or T cells enriched from blood (not recorded which). The rearrangement links TRBV9 to TRBJ2-1; TRBD2 matches at 10 bases. This sequence originates from a man aged 30 to 39 who had recovered from COVID-19. In DNA, the CDR3 is TGTGCCAGCAGCCCCCGGGGGCTAGCGGGAGAGGAGCAGTTCTTC. The encoded protein is CASSPRGLAGEEQFF.